The sequence of this T cell receptor (beta chain) was determined in a study of blood T cell repertoires in COVID-19. Study overall: COVID-19 samples, acute and convalescent, were from the United States, Italy and Spain. Sources were T cells, B-cell-depleted T cells, or PBMCs; the material itself was cDNA or gDNA.

Trimming removed 9 bases from V and 7 bases from J; junction bases left unmatched: 6. Germline V gene lookup returns CDR1 SEHNR and CDR2 FQNEAQ (reference sequence). CDR3 length equals 14 residues. Original methodology: From reference gene primer amplification, estimates of nucleated cell counts were derived. Some clones are missing from TCRdb's copy, which holds only in-frame ones; the method was immunoSEQ multiplex PCR. V and J calls plus clone size are reproduced from that table; the DNA served to infer D and trimming. The sample has 140,000 to 150,000 clones, roughly 86% seen once. This receptor was taken from a human donor in a cohort sampled during active COVID-19. The sample comprised peripheral blood. V and J are TRBV7-9 and TRBJ2-1; 13 positions match TRBD2. This chain's CDR3 is CARSGLAGVNEQFF. Here the CDR3 DNA reads TGTGCCAGATCCGGACTAGCGGGAGTTAATGAGCAGTTCTTC.